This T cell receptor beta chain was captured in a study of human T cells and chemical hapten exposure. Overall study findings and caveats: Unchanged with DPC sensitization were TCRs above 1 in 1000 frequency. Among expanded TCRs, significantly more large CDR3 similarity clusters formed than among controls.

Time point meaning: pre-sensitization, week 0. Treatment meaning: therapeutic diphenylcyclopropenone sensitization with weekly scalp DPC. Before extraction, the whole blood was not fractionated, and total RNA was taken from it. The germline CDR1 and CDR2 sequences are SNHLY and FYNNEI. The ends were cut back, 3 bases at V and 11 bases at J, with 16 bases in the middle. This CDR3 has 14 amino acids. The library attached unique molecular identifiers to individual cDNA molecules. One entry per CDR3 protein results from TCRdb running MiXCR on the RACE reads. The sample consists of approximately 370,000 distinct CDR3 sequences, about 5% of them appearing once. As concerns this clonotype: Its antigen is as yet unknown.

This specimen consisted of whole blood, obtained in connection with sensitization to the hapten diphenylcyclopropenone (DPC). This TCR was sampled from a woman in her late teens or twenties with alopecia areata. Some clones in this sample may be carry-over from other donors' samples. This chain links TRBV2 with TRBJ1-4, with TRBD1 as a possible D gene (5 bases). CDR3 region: CASSDGQGLRKLFF. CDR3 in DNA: TGTGCCAGCAGTGATGGGCAGGGCTTGAGGAAACTGTTTTTT.